These T cell receptor beta chains were read from a single sample in a study of spatial heterogeneity in lung cancer. TCRdb re-analysed the 5' RACE reads in MiXCR, keeping a single row per CDR3 protein. The sample lists around 6,000 distinct CDR3 sequences, 1% to 1.5% occurring once. The material was lung tumor tissue, obtained at surgery. Source of these receptors: a male donor with early-stage non-small cell lung cancer. Each CDR3 is given with its conserved first and last residue. The D gene is left open where the match is weak. Clone size is given as how often the clone was seen (once, few, many) or a class if it is expanded.

TRBJ2-3	TRBV4-2	many	TRBD1	TGTGCCAGCAGCCACCGGACAGGAGATACGCAGTATTTT	CASSHRTGDTQYF
TRBJ1-1	TRBV15	many	-	TGTGCCACCAGCAGAGATCGAGGGGGCACTGAAGCTTTCTTT	CATSRDRGGTEAFF
TRBJ2-7	TRBV5-1	many	-	TGCGCCAGCAGCAACCCTTCTAGTATCCACGAGCAGTACTTC	CASSNPSSIHEQYF
TRBJ2-1	TRBV7-2	many	-	TGTGCCAGCAGCTTAGTAGGGGGTAACTCCTACAATGAGCAGTTCTTC	CASSLVGGNSYNEQFF
TRBJ2-6	TRBV7-3	many	-	TGTGCCAGCGGAGAGTACTCTGGGGCCAACGTCCTGACTTTC	CASGEYSGANVLTF
TRBJ2-1	TRBV6-6	medium-sized	-	TGTGCCAGCACCATACTAGCCGACAATGAGCAGTTCTTC	CASTILADNEQFF
TRBJ2-1	TRBV12-3/TRBV12-4	medium-sized	-	TGTGCCAGCAGTTTAGCCCGAAGGGGTGAGCAGTTCTTC	CASSLARRGEQFF
TRBJ2-3	TRBV7-2	many	TRBD2	TGTGCCAGCAGCTTAGCAGGAAGCGGGGGGCAGTATTTT	CASSLAGSGGQYF
TRBJ2-6	TRBV6-5	medium-sized	-	TGTGCCAGCAGCTTCGGGGGCCCCTCTGGGGCCAACGTCCTGACTTTC	CASSFGGPSGANVLTF
TRBJ2-3	TRBV7-9	medium-sized	TRBD2	TGTGCCAGCAGCCCACGGACTAGCGGGAGTATGGCAGATACGCAGTATTTT	CASSPRTSGSMADTQYF
TRBJ2-7	TRBV2	many	-	TGTGCCAGCAGTGAACTAAGCTCCTACGAGCAGTACTTC	CASSELSSYEQYF
TRBJ2-2	TRBV2	many	-	TGTGCCAGCAGTGAAGGTCCTTGGGAGCTGTTTTTT	CASSEGPWELFF
TRBJ1-1	TRBV20-1	many	-	TGCAGTGCGCCCCAAGTGAACACTGAAGCTTTCTTT	CSAPQVNTEAFF
TRBJ2-3	TRBV20-1	medium-sized	-	TGCAGTGCTGTTCACCGGGTCACAGATACGCAGTATTTT	CSAVHRVTDTQYF
TRBJ2-7	TRBV30	medium-sized	-	TGTGCCTGGAGTTTGAGGCTTAACGAGCAGTACTTC	CAWSLRLNEQYF
TRBJ1-2	TRBV6-5	many	-	TGTGCCAGCAGTTACTCTCACGCAGGGCTGGCTGGCTACACCTTC	CASSYSHAGLAGYTF
TRBJ1-5	TRBV6-1	medium-sized	TRBD1	TGTGCCAGCAGCCGGGACAGTGAACGCAATCAGCCCCAGCATTTT	CASSRDSERNQPQHF
TRBJ1-1	TRBV10-2	medium-sized	-	TGCGCCAGCAGTGAGTCGAGGGGCACTGAAGCTTTCTTT	CASSESRGTEAFF
TRBJ1-2	TRBV19	many	-	TGTGCCAGTAGTTACTGGGGGAACTATGGCTACACCTTC	CASSYWGNYGYTF
TRBJ1-2	TRBV2	medium-sized	-	TGTGCCAGCATCTCGGACCCTCGTAGTCGCTACACCTTC	CASISDPRSRYTF
TRBJ1-1	TRBV19	many	-	TGTGCCAGTAGTTCCTGGACACCGAACTTGAACACTGAAGCTTTCTTT	CASSSWTPNLNTEAFF
TRBJ2-2	TRBV2	many	-	TGTGCCAGCAGTGAATCCAGGACCGGGGAGCTGTTTTTT	CASSESRTGELFF